Included here is one T cell receptor (beta chain) sequence, with context. Its antigen is unknown. This record belongs to a study of cytomegalovirus exposure and HLA in healthy donors. For the study at large: From 150 million to 200 million T cells, an earlier analysis saw around 120 million unique TCR beta sequences. The study's early data release held 75 million to 95 million unique TCRs from HLA-typed donors. Study findings and constraints: Reports described diagnosis of cytomegalovirus status by the classifier as highly specific and sensitive. There was a cluster of highly shared sequence variants that was likely a sequencing artifact.

PCR involved 60 Vbeta and 13 Jbeta primers. Assay: immunoSEQ multiplex PCR; the TCRdb copy retains only in-frame clones and omits some. Here the sample spans 93,000 or so clones, around 82% being singletons. In germline, CDR1 is SGHNT, CDR2 YYREEE (reference sequence). Trimming removed 2 bases from V and 6 bases from J; junction bases left unmatched: 11. CDR3 length: 15 residues. The gene calls are TRBV5-4 and TRBJ2-7, with 7 bases aligning to TRBD2. The clonotype was recovered from a woman in her late teens or twenties in good health and CMV-seropositive. Sequencing was carried out using PBMCs. The CDR3 loop reads CASSFSHGRDSEQYF. The CDR3, as DNA: TGTGCCAGCAGCTTCTCACATGGGAGGGATAGCGAGCAGTACTTC.